The 24 T cell receptor beta chains reported below all come from one sample, sequenced in a study of control samples from healthy donors and cancer patients. Clones were read by immunoSEQ multiplex PCR, and TCRdb kept only the in-frame ones, dropping some. This sample carries about 120,000 clones, roughly 90% of them seen once, and the ten largest clones take roughly 40%. The material sequenced was blood. These receptors all come from a man aged 50 to 59 in good health.

The rearrangement links TRBV10-2 to TRBJ2-1; D uncertain. Germline CDR1 reads WSHSY; CDR2 reads SAAADI. The V end lost 2 bases, the J end lost 0 bases, and 11 bases lay between the germline ends. CDR3 length: 16 amino acids. For the CDR3, the DNA is TGCGCCAGCAGTGAGACAGTTTTCAGCTCCTACAATGAGCAGTTCTTC. Its protein is CASSETVFSSYNEQFF.

In this sample, this clone is medium-sized. Additional DNA sequences in this sample encode the identical CDR3. This chain joins TRBV9 and TRBJ2-5; TRBD2 aligns across 9 bases. Per germline, CDR1 SGDLS and CDR2 YYNGEE. The CDR3 is made up of 15 amino acids. Trimming at V came to 2 bases and at J to 1 base, leaving 3 bases not matched to a gene. In nucleotides, the CDR3 is TGTGCCAGCAGCGTTCTTAGCGGGGGCCAAGAGACCCAGTACTTC. Translation gives CASSVLSGGQETQYF.

The V call is TRBV5-6, the J call TRBJ1-1, with D tentatively TRBD1 (6 bases). The germline V gene encodes CDR1 SGHDT and CDR2 YYEEEE. The CDR3 consists of 16 residues. V gave up 2 bases and J gave up 6 bases, with 20 bases separating them. The chain's CDR3 is CASSLYPGGGFAEAFF. CDR3 coding DNA: TGTGCCAGCAGCTTATATCCGGGGGGCGGGTTCGCTGAAGCTTTCTTT. Filled out from reference TRBV5-6 and TRBJ1-1, the complete variable domain reads DAGVTQSPTHLIKTRGQQVTLRCSPKSGHDTVSWYQQALGQGPQFIFQYYEEEERQRGNFPDRFSGHQFPNYSSELNVNALLLGDSALYLCASSLYPGGGFAEAFFGQGTRLTVV.

The V gene is TRBV5-3, the J gene TRBJ2-5; 7 bases agree with TRBD1. TRBV5-3 is assigned to the ORF class and has an uncertain function. This CDR3 spans 11 amino acids. The J segment lost 5 bases and the V segment lost 10 bases, leaving 5 bases of the junction unmatched. This CDR3 reads CAWYRGETQYF. In DNA, the CDR3 is TGTGCCTGGTACAGGGGCGAGACCCAGTACTTC.

The CDR3 here is CASSEMWTSRYEQFF. CDR3 DNA: TGTGCCAGCAGTGAAATGTGGACTAGTCGGTATGAGCAGTTCTTC. The chain couples TRBV6-1 to TRBJ2-1; 7 nucleotides match TRBD2. V lost 2 bases, J lost 8 bases, and 9 bases stayed unmatched. CDR1 and CDR2 from the germline V gene are MNHNS and SASEGT. CDR3 length: 15 amino acids.

The V call is TRBV30, the J call TRBJ1-2, with 10 positions matching TRBD1. This CDR3 has 12 amino acids. Trimming removed 5 bases from V and 3 bases from J; junction bases left unmatched: 0. Germline V gene lookup returns CDR1 GTSNPN and CDR2 SVGIG (reference sequence). The DNA for the CDR3 is TGTGCCTGGGACAGGGGGCACTATGGCTACACCTTC. Translation gives CAWDRGHYGYTF.

The chain recombines TRBV12-5 with TRBJ2-7; D gene uncertain. This CDR3 comprises 12 residues. Deletions cut 2 bases from V and 9 bases from J, with 11 bases between. Germline assignment: CDR1 LGHNT and CDR2 FRNRAP. This chain's CDR3 is CASGLSSPGQYF. CDR3 coding DNA: TGTGCTAGTGGTTTGTCCTCACCCGGGCAGTACTTC. The full variable domain, in which reference TRBV12-5 and TRBJ2-7 provide the parts outside the CDR3, is DARVTQTPRHKVTEMGQEVTMRCQPILGHNTVFWYRQTMMQGLELLAYFRNRAPLDDSGMPKDRFSAEMPDATLATLKIQPSEPRDSAVYFCASGLSSPGQYFGPGTRLTVT.

The chain combines TRBV4-3 with TRBJ1-2, with 9 bases fitting TRBD1. The CDR3 is made up of 15 amino acids. The V gene's germline CDR1 is LGHNA and CDR2 YSLEER. The ends lost 4 bases at V and 4 bases at J; junction bases unmatched: 7. The CDR3 coding sequence is TGCGCCAGCAGCCGGGACAGGGCGGAGGGCTATGGCTACACCTTC. Its translation: CASSRDRAEGYGYTF.

This clone was detected once. This chain links TRBV30 with TRBJ1-5; a weak D match, TRBD1 (6 bases). This CDR3 contains 15 residues. V lost 4 bases and J 6 bases, leaving 19 bases between the germline ends. Germline CDR1 GTSNPN, CDR2 SVGIG (reference sequence). In DNA, the CDR3 is TGTGCCTGGATTTTTCACGGGGGCCAGCGTCAGCCCCAGCATTTT. Translating it yields CAWIFHGGQRQPQHF.

The CDR3 loop is CAISETGATNEKLFF. In nucleotides, the CDR3 is TGTGCCATCAGCGAGACGGGAGCAACTAATGAAAAACTGTTTTTT. This chain uses TRBV10-3 with TRBJ1-4; the D is unclear. The CDR3 has 15 residues. Trimming took 6 bases from V and 0 from J, leaving 11 bases between them. The V gene's germline CDR1 is ENHRY and CDR2 SYGVKD.

The chain links TRBV5-6 to TRBJ2-3; 10 positions agree with TRBD1. CDR1 and CDR2 from the germline V gene are SGHDT and YYEEEE. This CDR3 contains 15 residues. Germline trimming cut 4 bases from V and 4 bases from J; bases unmatched to any gene: 6. CDR3: CASSPGTGVPDTQYF. DNA of the CDR3: TGTGCCAGCAGCCCCGGGACAGGGGTCCCAGATACGCAGTATTTT. Full variable domain (remainder filled in from reference TRBV5-6 and TRBJ2-3): DAGVTQSPTHLIKTRGQQVTLRCSPKSGHDTVSWYQQALGQGPQFIFQYYEEEERQRGNFPDRFSGHQFPNYSSELNVNALLLGDSALYLCASSPGTGVPDTQYFGPGTRLTVL.

The chain joins TRBV6-5 to TRBJ1-1, with 7 bases that match TRBD1. The CDR3 spans 15 residues. The germline V gene has CDR1 MNHEY and CDR2 SVGAGI. J gave up 6 bases and V 6 bases, and 13 bases lay outside the gene matches. For the CDR3, the DNA is TGTGCCAGCAGGGACCCGGGACAGAGGGTCCCTGAAGCTTTCTTT. This codes for CASRDPGQRVPEAFF.

The chain is built from TRBV5-1 and TRBJ1-2; possibly TRBD1 for D (6 bases). Looked up from germline, CDR1 is SGHRS and CDR2 is YFSETQ. The CDR3 has 14 amino acids. V was trimmed by 4 bases and J by 4 bases, leaving 14 bases between them. CDR3 sequence: CASSLGRGSYGYTF. The CDR3 region has the DNA TGCGCCAGCAGCCTGGGAAGGGGGAGCTATGGCTACACCTTC. Drawing the rest from reference TRBV5-1 and TRBJ1-2, the complete variable domain is KAGVTQTPRYLIKTRGQQVTLSCSPISGHRSVSWYQQTPGQGLQFLFEYFSETQRNKGNFPGRFSGRQFSNSRSEMNVSTLELGDSALYLCASSLGRGSYGYTFGSGTRLTVV.

The CDR3 DNA reads TGTGCCAGCAGCCAAGATAGGACTTTGGACACCGGGGAGCTGTTTTTT. Protein product: CASSQDRTLDTGELFF. The chain carries TRBV3-1 (or the pseudogene TRBV3-2) and TRBJ2-2, with D maybe TRBD2 (5 bases). The CDR3 runs 16 residues. Trimming removed 0 bases from V and 3 bases from J, with 11 bases in between. The germline gives CDR1 LGHDT, CDR2 YNNKEL (reference sequence).

This sequence joins TRBV11-2 and TRBJ2-3, with 7 nucleotides matching TRBD1. Germline-derived CDR1 and CDR2 are SGHAT and FQNNGV. This CDR3 is 15 amino acids long. The V gene end was trimmed by 3 bases and the J gene end by 0 bases; junction bases not matched to a gene: 3. Here the CDR3 reads CASSFGQASTDTQYF. In DNA form, the CDR3 reads TGTGCCAGCAGCTTTGGACAGGCTAGCACAGATACGCAGTATTTT. The full variable domain, in which reference TRBV11-2 and TRBJ2-3 provide the parts outside the CDR3, is EAGVAQSPRYKIIEKRQSVAFWCNPISGHATLYWYQQILGQGPKLLIQFQNNGVVDDSQLPKDRFSAERLKGVDSTLKIQPAKLEDSAVYLCASSFGQASTDTQYFGPGTRLTVL.

The chain combines TRBV9 with TRBJ1-6, with a possible D match to TRBD1 (5 bases). V was pared by 3 bases and J by 7 bases, with 11 bases between. Germline CDR1 and CDR2: SGDLS and YYNGEE. The length of the CDR3 is 14 residues. This CDR3 is CASSARGGNSPLHF. The CDR3 nucleotides are TGTGCCAGCAGCGCTAGGGGCGGGAATTCACCCCTCCACTTT.

The chain combines TRBV30 with TRBJ2-7; 8 nucleotides match TRBD1. The V and J ends lost 0 bases and 7 bases, in that order; junction bases with no gene match: 11. This CDR3 has 15 residues. Germline CDR1 and CDR2: GTSNPN and SVGIG (reference sequence). Here the CDR3 DNA reads TGTGCCTGGAGTGTACAGGGACAGGTTTTCCTTGAGCAGTACTTC. Protein product: CAWSVQGQVFLEQYF.

The gene calls are TRBV9 and TRBJ1-1; D unresolved. This CDR3 is 13 amino acids long. From germline, CDR1 is SGDLS and CDR2 YYNGEE. V lost 2 bases, J lost 0 bases, and 5 bases lay in between. CDR3: CASSVTVNTEAFF. CDR3 coding DNA: TGTGCCAGCAGCGTTACGGTGAACACTGAAGCTTTCTTT.

The chain employs TRBV15 and TRBJ2-6, with D possibly being TRBD2 (6 bases). The CDR3 consists of 16 residues. The germline V gene has CDR1 LNHNV and CDR2 YYDKDF (reference sequence). The germline V and J ends were trimmed by 9 bases and 2 bases, with 17 bases remaining between them. CDR3: CATRGGVPAGANVLTF. In nucleotides, the CDR3 is TGTGCCACTAGAGGAGGGGTGCCGGCTGGGGCCAACGTCCTGACTTTC.

The sample holds a few counts of this clone. The chain recombines TRBV5-4 with TRBJ2-7; 7 bases are shared with TRBD2. The CDR3 consists of 13 residues. CDR1 and CDR2 from the germline V gene are SGHNT and YYREEE (reference sequence). The J segment lost 9 bases and the V segment lost 4 bases, leaving 10 bases of the junction unmatched. The CDR3 is CASSGTSDGPQYF. The CDR3 DNA reads as TGTGCCAGCAGCGGAACTAGCGACGGTCCGCAGTACTTC.

This chain connects TRBV6-5 to TRBJ2-1, with D perhaps matching TRBD2 (6 bases). Germline loops: CDR1 MNHEY, CDR2 SVGAGI. V was clipped by 5 bases and J by 2 bases, with 13 bases between them. This CDR3 contains 15 residues. Written as DNA, the CDR3 is TGTGCCAGCAGTCGGGAAGCGGGTACCTACAATGAGCAGTTCTTC. Protein: CASSREAGTYNEQFF.

The rearrangement uses TRBV19 and TRBJ1-4; D is uncertain. Germline V CDR1 and CDR2: LNHDA, SQIVND (reference sequence). V was trimmed by 3 bases and J by 7 bases, leaving 9 bases between them. The CDR3 extends over 13 amino acids. CDR3 sequence reads: CASSMTRLEKLFF. CDR3 bases: TGTGCCAGTAGTATGACCCGACTTGAAAAACTGTTTTTT.

The genes are TRBV30 and TRBJ1-2, with D possibly matching TRBD1 (6 bases). Germline assignment: CDR1 GTSNPN and CDR2 SVGIG (reference sequence). V lost 5 bases and J lost 2, with 9 bases in between. The CDR3 runs 12 residues. Here the CDR3 reads CAWDTGNYGYTF. DNA for the CDR3: TGTGCCTGGGACACAGGGAACTATGGCTACACCTTC.

A single count supports this clone. The rearrangement uses TRBV5-5 and TRBJ2-7; D not certain. The germline V gene has CDR1 SGHKS and CDR2 YYEKEE (reference sequence). The ends were cut back, 3 bases at V and 1 base at J, with 11 bases in the middle. CDR3 size: 14 residues. The DNA of the CDR3 is TGTGCCAGCAGCTCGCTGGACGGGTCCTACGAGCAGTACTTC. Amino acid sequence: CASSSLDGSYEQYF.